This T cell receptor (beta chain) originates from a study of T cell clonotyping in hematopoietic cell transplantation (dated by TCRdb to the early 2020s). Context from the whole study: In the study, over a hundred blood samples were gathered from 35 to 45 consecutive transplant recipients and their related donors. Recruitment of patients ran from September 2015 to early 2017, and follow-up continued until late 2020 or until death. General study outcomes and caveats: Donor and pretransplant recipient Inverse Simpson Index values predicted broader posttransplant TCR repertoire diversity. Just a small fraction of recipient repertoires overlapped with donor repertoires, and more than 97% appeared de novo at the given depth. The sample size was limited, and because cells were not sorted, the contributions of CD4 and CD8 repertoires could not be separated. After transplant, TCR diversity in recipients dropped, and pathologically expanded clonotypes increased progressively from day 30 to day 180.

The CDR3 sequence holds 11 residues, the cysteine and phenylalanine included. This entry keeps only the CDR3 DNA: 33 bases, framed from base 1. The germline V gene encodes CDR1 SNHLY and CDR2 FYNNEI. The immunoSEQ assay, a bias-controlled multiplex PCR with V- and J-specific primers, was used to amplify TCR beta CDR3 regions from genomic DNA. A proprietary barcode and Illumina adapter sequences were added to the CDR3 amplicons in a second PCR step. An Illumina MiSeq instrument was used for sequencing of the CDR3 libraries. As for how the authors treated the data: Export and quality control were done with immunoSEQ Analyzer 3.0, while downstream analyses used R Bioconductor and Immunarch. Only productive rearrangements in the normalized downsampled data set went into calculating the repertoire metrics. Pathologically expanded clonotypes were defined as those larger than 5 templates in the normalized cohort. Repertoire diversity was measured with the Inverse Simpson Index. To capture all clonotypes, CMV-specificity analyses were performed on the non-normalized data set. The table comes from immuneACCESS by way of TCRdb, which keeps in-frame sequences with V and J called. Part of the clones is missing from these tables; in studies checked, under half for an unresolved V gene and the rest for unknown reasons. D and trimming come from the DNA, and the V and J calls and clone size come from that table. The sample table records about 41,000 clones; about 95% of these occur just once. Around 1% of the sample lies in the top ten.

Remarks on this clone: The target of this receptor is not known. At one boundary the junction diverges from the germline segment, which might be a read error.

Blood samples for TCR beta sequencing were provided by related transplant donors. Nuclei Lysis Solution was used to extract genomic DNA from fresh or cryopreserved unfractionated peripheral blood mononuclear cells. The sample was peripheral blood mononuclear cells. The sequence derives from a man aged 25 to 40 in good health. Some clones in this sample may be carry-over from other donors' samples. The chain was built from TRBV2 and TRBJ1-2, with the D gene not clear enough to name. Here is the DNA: TGTGCCAGCAGTTTACTCATTGGCGACACCTTC. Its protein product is CASSLLIGDTF. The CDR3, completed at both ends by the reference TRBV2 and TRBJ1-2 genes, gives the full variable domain EPEVTQTPSHQVTQMGQEVILRCVPISNHLYFYWYRQILGQKVEFLVSFYNNEISEKSEIFDDQFSVERPDGSNFTLKIRSTKLEDSAMYFCASSLLIGDTFGSGTRLTVV.